The 10 T cell receptor beta chains listed next were all sequenced from one sample in a study of shared clonotypes between healthy human individuals. TCRdb keeps only in-frame clones here, not all; method: immunoSEQ multiplex PCR. The sample has roughly 1 million clones, about 77% seen once; the top ten hold approximately 1.5%. The sample taken for sequencing was memory CD4+ T cells sorted from blood. Subset denoted: CD45RA-negative fraction. Receptors were obtained from a man in his late teens or twenties in good health.

This chain links TRBV5-1 with TRBJ1-2, with D tentatively TRBD1 (6 bases). The length of the CDR3 is 16 residues. Between the trimmed V and J ends, which lost 1 base and 8 bases, there was a span of 21 bases. CDR1 and CDR2 from the germline V gene are SGHRS and YFSETQ. As DNA, the CDR3 is TGCGCCAGCAGCTTGAGAGGGGTGGGGGCGCCTGAAGGCTACACCTTC. Amino acid sequence: CASSLRGVGAPEGYTF.

This clone was detected only once. This chain uses TRBV5-4 with TRBJ2-7, with 7 bases identical to TRBD2. The V gene end was trimmed by 5 bases and the J gene end by 5 bases; junction bases not matched to a gene: 7. This CDR3 region has 13 residues. Germline assignment: CDR1 SGHNT and CDR2 YYREEE (reference sequence). The CDR3 reads CASRGGSRDEQYF. CDR3 sequence (DNA): TGTGCCAGCAGGGGGGGGTCGCGAGACGAGCAGTACTTC.

In DNA form, the CDR3 reads TGTGCCAGCAGTGTTGGGACCTTAGGGCAGAGAGAGACCCAGTACTTC. It encodes CASSVGTLGQRETQYF. This rearrangement joins TRBV2 to TRBJ2-5; TRBD1 or TRBD2 may be the D gene (5 bases each). The CDR3 is made up of 16 amino acids. The germline CDR1 and CDR2 sequences are SNHLY and FYNNEI. Trimming took off 4 bases at V and 4 bases at J, with 19 bases between the two ends.

This chain connects TRBV7-2 to TRBJ2-1, with D hard to call. The CDR3 length is 13 residues. V shed 7 bases and J shed 0 bases, with 7 bases lying between them. CDR1 and CDR2 from the germline V gene are SGHTA and FQGNSA. The CDR3 DNA is TGTGCCAGCAATCAGGCCTCCTACAATGAGCAGTTCTTC. Its translation: CASNQASYNEQFF.

V usage is TRBV4-1 and J usage is TRBJ2-5; 11 nucleotides align to TRBD2. V was pared by 0 bases and J by 5 bases, with 5 bases of the junction left unmatched. The germline CDR1 and CDR2 sequences are MGHRA and YSYEKL. The CDR3 spans 16 residues. CDR3 loop: CASSQEGTSGSETQYF. In DNA form, the CDR3 reads TGCGCCAGCAGCCAAGAGGGTACTAGCGGGAGTGAGACCCAGTACTTC.

This chain links TRBV6-5 with TRBJ2-5, with 8 bases that match TRBD2. This CDR3 region has 14 residues. CDR1 is MNHEY and CDR2 is SVGAGI in the germline V gene. With 2 bases clipped from V and 5 bases from J, the junction kept 4 bases outside the gene matches. The DNA of the CDR3 is TGTGCCAGCAGTTACCGGGGGGGATCGGAGACCCAGTACTTC. Encoded protein: CASSYRGGSETQYF.

The CDR3 region has the DNA TGTGCCAGCTCCTCCACGGCCTACGAGCAGTACTTC. It is translated as CASSSTAYEQYF. This chain links TRBV6-6 with TRBJ2-7; D ambiguous. Germline CDR1 is MNHNY and CDR2 is SVGAGI (reference sequence). V was pared by 8 bases and J by 2 bases, with 10 bases between. The CDR3 extends over 12 amino acids.

On this clone itself: Its ends do not fully match the called genes, so a read error is possible. This rearrangement joins TRBV11-3 to TRBJ2-1; D may be TRBD1 (5 bases). Germline V gene sequence: CDR1 SGHNT, CDR2 YENEEA. The CDR3 spans 15 residues. The CDR3 coding sequence is TGTGCCAGCAGTCAGCAGCAGGGAACCTATAATGAGCAGTTCTTC. Translation gives CASSQQQGTYNEQFF. The full variable domain, with the rest looked up from reference TRBV11-3 and TRBJ2-1, is EAGVVQSPRYKIIEKKQPVAFWCNPISGHNTLYWYLQNLGQGPELLIRYENEEAVDDSQLPKDRFSAERLKGVDSTLKIQPAELGDSAVYLCASSQQQGTYNEQFFGPGTRLTVL.

The chain employs TRBV2 and TRBJ1-1, with 12 bases that match TRBD1. J lost 3 bases, V lost 6 bases, and 5 bases had no gene match. The CDR3 extends over 15 amino acids. In germline, CDR1 is SNHLY, CDR2 FYNNEI. CDR3: CASRGQGAIYTEAFF. The CDR3 coding sequence is TGTGCCAGCAGGGGACAGGGGGCGATCTACACTGAAGCTTTCTTT.

The chain has TRBV6-1 and TRBJ1-6; a weak D match, TRBD1 (6 bases). Trimming took off 7 bases at V and 2 bases at J, with 9 bases between the two ends. Germline values: CDR1 MNHNS, CDR2 SASEGT. The CDR3 runs 14 residues. The DNA for the CDR3 is TGTGCCAGCACCTGGGACACCTATAATTCACCCCTCCACTTT. It encodes CASTWDTYNSPLHF.